The next 13 T cell receptor beta chains were all read from a single sample in a study of beta chain features in type 1 diabetes (dated by TCRdb to the late 2010s). Study-wide conclusions, independent of this receptor: In all four CD4+ subsets, TCRB CDR3 length was moderately but significantly shorter in type 1 diabetes patients.

These TCRs' antigens remain unknown. Libraries came from the immunoSEQ multiplex PCR assay. The High Capacity cDNA Reverse Transcription Kit was used to reverse transcribe all of the isolated RNA, meaning that expressed TCRB transcripts were what got sequenced. TCRdb stores this immuneACCESS table with in-frame sequences only. Part of the clones is absent; in the studies checked, under half of the shortfall reflects unresolved V genes, and no reason is known for the rest. In all, the sample holds about 150,000 clones, and almost 8% of those were seen once. 0.5% of the sample is held by the ten biggest clonotypes. The sequenced material came from central memory CD4+ T cells from blood. Source of these receptors: a young man with type 1 diabetes.

This clone was counted a single time. The chain employs TRBV28 and TRBJ2-2; TRBD2 matches at 9 bases. After removal of 7 bases from V and 4 bases from J, the junction contained 7 bases not matched to a gene. The CDR3 loop spans 15 amino acids. CDR1 is MDHEN, CDR2 SYDVKM, per germline. The CDR3 DNA is TGTGCCAGCATCTCGGGCGGGAGGGCCACCGGGGAGCTGTTTTTT. Protein: CASISGGRATGELFF.

Only a few counts were recorded for this clone. The CDR3, as DNA: TGTGCCAGCAGCCAAGATTCGGGCGGGAGCTTTCGAGAGACCCAGTACTTC. The encoded protein is CASSQDSGGSFRETQYF. The rearrangement links TRBV4-2 to TRBJ2-5; 7 bases fit TRBD2. The CDR3 length is 17 residues. Losses at the gene ends were 0 bases for V and 4 bases for J; bases not matched to a gene: 11. Per germline, CDR1 LGHNA and CDR2 YNFKEQ.

CDR3 in DNA: TGTGCCAGCAGCTCGCCCGAGGGGGGGATGTACAATGAGCAGTTCTTC. Amino acids: CASSSPEGGMYNEQFF. The V call is TRBV5-4, the J call TRBJ2-1; the D gene is possibly TRBD2 (7 bases). CDR1 SGHNT and CDR2 YYREEE come from the germline V gene (reference sequence). V gave up 3 bases and J gave up 4 bases, with 17 bases separating them. The CDR3 has 16 amino acids.

This clone turned up a few times. The rearrangement links TRBV6-5 to TRBJ2-5; D may be TRBD2 (5 bases). V lost 6 bases and J lost 1, with 9 bases in between. Germline lookup yields CDR1 MNHEY and CDR2 SVGAGI. This CDR3 has 13 residues. CDR3 nucleotide sequence: TGTGCCAGCAGCGACTACTCCCAAGAGACCCAGTACTTC. It is translated as CASSDYSQETQYF.

The table lists this clone with a few counts. The chain is built from TRBV11-2 and TRBJ2-1; D ambiguous. Germline CDR1 is SGHAT and CDR2 is FQNNGV. The CDR3 sequence is 11 residues long. V shed 8 bases and J shed 4 bases, with 6 bases lying between them. CDR3 bases: TGTGCCAGCTCTTATTACAATGAGCAGTTCTTC. Translation gives CASSYYNEQFF.

This clone was seen more than once but under ten times. The chain couples TRBV28 to TRBJ1-5; possibly TRBD1 for D (5 bases). V was trimmed by 4 bases and J by 9 bases, leaving 16 bases between them. This CDR3 comprises 14 residues. In germline, CDR1 is MDHEN, CDR2 SYDVKM. The CDR3 nucleotides read TGTGCCAGCAGTTCCTCGGGACTTCTTTCGCCCCAGCATTTT. It translates to CASSSSGLLSPQHF.

This clone was observed a few times. The genes are TRBV11-2 and TRBJ2-1, with 7 nucleotides matching TRBD1. This CDR3 region has 15 residues. V shed 1 base, J shed 4 bases, and the junction held 4 bases outside the gene matches. Germline-derived CDR1 and CDR2 are SGHAT and FQNNGV. This CDR3 is CASSLGQGEYNEQFF. The CDR3 nucleotides are TGTGCCAGCAGCTTAGGGCAGGGGGAGTACAATGAGCAGTTCTTC. The whole variable domain, remainder taken from reference TRBV11-2 and TRBJ2-1, is EAGVAQSPRYKIIEKRQSVAFWCNPISGHATLYWYQQILGQGPKLLIQFQNNGVVDDSQLPKDRFSAERLKGVDSTLKIQPAKLEDSAVYLCASSLGQGEYNEQFFGPGTRLTVL.

The chain has TRBV5-1 and TRBJ1-2; TRBD1 matches at 9 bases. The V and J ends lost 3 bases and 8 bases, in that order; junction bases with no gene match: 8. In germline, CDR1 is SGHRS, CDR2 YFSETQ. This CDR3 is 14 amino acids long. The CDR3 loop reads CASSWEQGARGYTF. CDR3 bases: TGCGCCAGCAGCTGGGAACAGGGGGCGCGGGGCTACACCTTC.

The chain joins TRBV20-1 to TRBJ2-1, with D possibly TRBD2 on 6 matching bases. Germline CDR1 DFQATT, CDR2 SNEGSKA (reference sequence). V shed 8 bases and J shed 6 bases, with 11 bases lying between them. There are 11 residues in the CDR3. As DNA, the CDR3 is TGCAGTCATAGGAGGGGCAATGAGCAGTTCTTC. It yields the protein CSHRRGNEQFF.

The chain joins TRBV6-5 to TRBJ1-2; TRBD1 matches at 7 bases. Trimming took 4 bases from V and 2 from J; bases not matched to a gene: 1. The length of the CDR3 is 13 residues. CDR1 and CDR2 from the germline V gene are MNHEY and SVGAGI. The CDR3 here is CASSSDRNYGYTF. The CDR3 DNA reads TGTGCCAGCAGTTCGGACAGGAACTATGGCTACACCTTC.

This clone occurred a few times. The chain carries TRBV21-1 and TRBJ2-1; the DNA was not used to check the table's D call, TRBD2. TRBV21-1 is a recognized pseudogene. This CDR3 has 14 amino acids. CDR3 in amino acids: CASSTGTRGNEQFF. Here the CDR3 DNA reads TGTGCCAGCAGCACCGGGACTAGGGGCAATGAGCAGTTCTTC.

Only a few counts were recorded for this clone. The genes are TRBV11-2 and TRBJ2-7; TRBD2 aligns across 7 bases. Trimming removed 0 bases from V and 4 bases from J; junction bases left unmatched: 3. Per the germline V gene, CDR1 is SGHAT and CDR2 is FQNNGV. The CDR3 loop spans 14 amino acids. The DNA of the CDR3 is TGTGCCAGCAGCTTAGACGGGGGGATTTACGAGCAGTACTTC. Translation: CASSLDGGIYEQYF.

The chain links TRBV11-2 to TRBJ1-2; TRBD1 aligns across 8 bases. The CDR3 runs 14 residues. Trimming at V came to 5 bases and at J to 3 bases, leaving 5 bases not matched to a gene. CDR1 and CDR2 (germline): SGHAT, FQNNGV. This CDR3 reads CASSPPTGDYGYTF. CDR3 sequence (DNA): TGTGCCAGCAGCCCACCGACAGGGGACTATGGCTACACCTTC.